This entry features one T cell receptor (beta chain) sequence. The repertoire was sequenced with immunoSEQ multiplex PCR; TCRdb's copy has only in-frame clones and lacks some. Of tens of thousands of clones listed, approximately 85% are singletons. V gave up 4 bases and J gave up 8 bases, with 15 bases separating them. Germline V gene data show CDR1 as SGHVS and CDR2 as FQNEAQ. The CDR3 totals 15 residues. This entry belongs to a study of blood T cell repertoires in COVID-19. As for the study in general: Samples taken during acute and convalescent COVID-19 were collected in the United States, Italy and Spain. T cells, B-cell-depleted T cells, or PBMCs provided the cDNA or gDNA that served as material.

The sequence came from a man aged 60 to 69 with acute or convalescent COVID-19. Sequenced: peripheral blood. This rearrangement joins TRBV7-8 to TRBJ1-6, with D tentatively TRBD1 (6 bases). The CDR3 spells CASSWSGQHYSPLHF. CDR3 sequence (DNA): TGTGCCAGCAGCTGGTCCGGACAGCATTATTCACCCCTCCACTTT.